The 7 T cell receptor beta chains below all came from one sample that was sequenced in a study of T-cell memory formation after mild COVID-19. TCRdb reprocessed the 5' RACE reads with MiXCR, giving one entry per CDR3 protein. The sample carries more than 300,000 distinct CDR3 sequences, about 13% recorded once. What was sequenced was PBMCs or a T cell subset sorted from them (not recorded which). The source is a man aged 18 to 30 who had mild COVID-19 (a few samples of this study predate the infection). Cell type and time point are not known.

This clonotype has a handful of counts. The chain has TRBV2 and TRBJ2-1, with TRBD2 as a possible D gene (6 bases). Looked up from germline, CDR1 is SNHLY and CDR2 is FYNNEI. Deletions cut 6 bases from V and 4 bases from J, with 22 bases between. The length of the CDR3 is 17 residues. CDR3 bases: TGTGCCAGCAGAGTAGGAGGGGCTACACTCCTGTACAATGAGCAGTTCTTC. Its translation is CASRVGGATLLYNEQFF.

This clonotype has a handful of counts. J is TRBJ2-7 and V is TRBV2; D is uncertain. With 4 bases removed from V and 0 bases from J, the gap between germline ends came to 4 bases. This CDR3 has 12 amino acids. CDR1 and CDR2 from the germline V gene are SNHLY and FYNNEI. This CDR3 reads CASSGYSYEQYF. The DNA of the CDR3 is TGTGCCAGCAGTGGTTACTCCTACGAGCAGTACTTC.

The chain joins TRBV6-2 or TRBV6-3 to TRBJ2-6; a weak D match, TRBD1 (5 bases). V gave up 7 bases and J gave up 2 bases, with 18 bases separating them. This CDR3 comprises 17 residues. Germline V gene data show CDR1 as MNHEY and CDR2 as SVGEGT. CDR3: CASTALTAAPGANVLTF. CDR3 bases: TGTGCCAGCACTGCCCTGACAGCCGCACCTGGGGCCAACGTCCTGACTTTC.

This clonotype came up many times. This chain links TRBV6-5 with TRBJ2-2, with a tentative D call TRBD2 (6 bases). Germline values: CDR1 MNHEY, CDR2 SVGAGI. This CDR3 has 14 amino acids. With 6 bases removed from V and 3 bases from J, the gap between germline ends came to 11 bases. CDR3 protein: CASSRGLHTGELFF. In DNA, the CDR3 is TGTGCCAGCAGCCGCGGACTACACACCGGGGAGCTGTTTTTT.

This clonotype was seen a handful of times. The chain recombines TRBV4-3 with TRBJ2-5; a possible D gene is TRBD2 (6 bases). The CDR3 sequence is 14 residues long. Germline loops: CDR1 LGHNA, CDR2 YSLEER. Deletions cut 1 base from V and 3 bases from J, with 9 bases between. The CDR3 loop is CASSQGRGEETQYF. The CDR3, as DNA: TGCGCCAGCAGCCAAGGGAGGGGCGAAGAGACCCAGTACTTC.

This chain links TRBV12-3 or TRBV12-4 with TRBJ2-2; 9 bases agree with TRBD1. The trim removed 6 bases at V and 5 bases at J, leaving 7 bases unmatched. The CDR3 has 15 amino acids. The DNA for the CDR3 is TGTGCCAGCAGCTCACAGGGGGCCTGGACCGGGGAGCTGTTTTTT. Translating it yields CASSSQGAWTGELFF.

This clonotype was observed a few times. The V gene is TRBV6-2 or TRBV6-3, the J gene TRBJ2-6, with a tentative D call TRBD1 (6 bases). Germline V gene data show CDR1 as MNHEY and CDR2 as SVGEGT. The CDR3 is 17 residues long. V was shortened by 0 bases and J by 0 bases, with 9 bases between the two germline ends. The CDR3 bases are TGTGCCAGCAGTTACTCCGACAGGTTCTCTGGGGCCAACGTCCTGACTTTC. It is translated as CASSYSDRFSGANVLTF.